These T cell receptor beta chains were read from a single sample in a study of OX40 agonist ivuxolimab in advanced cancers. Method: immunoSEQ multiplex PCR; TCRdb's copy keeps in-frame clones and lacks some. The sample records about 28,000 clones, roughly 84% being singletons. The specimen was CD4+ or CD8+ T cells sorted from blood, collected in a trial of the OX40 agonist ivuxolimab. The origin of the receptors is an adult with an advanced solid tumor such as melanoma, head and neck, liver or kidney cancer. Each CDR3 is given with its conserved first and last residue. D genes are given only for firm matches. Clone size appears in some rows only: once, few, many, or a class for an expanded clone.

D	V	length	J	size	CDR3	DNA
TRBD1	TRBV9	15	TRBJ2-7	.	CASSEGALGSYEQYF	TGTGCCAGCAGCGAGGGGGCTTTGGGCTCCTACGAGCAGTACTTC
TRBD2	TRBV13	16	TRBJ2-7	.	CASSSKTSGFSYEQYF	TGTGCCAGCAGCTCGAAGACTAGCGGGTTCTCCTACGAGCAGTACTTC
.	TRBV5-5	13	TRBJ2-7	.	CASSSSEDYEQYF	TGTGCCAGCAGCTCTTCGGAGGACTACGAGCAGTACTTC
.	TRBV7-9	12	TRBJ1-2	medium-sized	CASRGEGLGYTF	TGTGCCAGCAGGGGGGAGGGGCTCGGCTACACCTTC
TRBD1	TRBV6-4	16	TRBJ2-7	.	CASSESGGQGASEQYF	TGTGCCAGCAGTGAGTCGGGAGGACAGGGGGCAAGCGAGCAGTACTTC
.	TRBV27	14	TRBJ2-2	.	CASSSIPNTGELFF	TGTGCCAGCAGTTCCATACCCAACACCGGGGAGCTGTTTTTT
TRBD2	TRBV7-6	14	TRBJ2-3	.	CASSLEAGLDTQYF	TGTGCCAGCAGCTTAGAAGCGGGGCTAGATACGCAGTATTTT
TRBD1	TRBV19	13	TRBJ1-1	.	CASSHRGPSEAFF	TGTGCCAGTAGCCACAGGGGGCCAAGTGAAGCTTTCTTT
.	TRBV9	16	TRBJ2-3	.	CASSSHPQLATDTQYF	TGTGCCAGCAGCTCACACCCCCAGCTAGCGACAGATACGCAGTATTTT
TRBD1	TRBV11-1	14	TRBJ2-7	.	CASSAATGSYEQYF	TGTGCCAGCAGCGCTGCGACAGGGAGTTACGAGCAGTACTTC
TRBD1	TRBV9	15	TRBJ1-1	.	CASSVIQGRNTEAFF	TGTGCCAGCAGCGTGATACAGGGGCGGAACACTGAAGCTTTCTTT